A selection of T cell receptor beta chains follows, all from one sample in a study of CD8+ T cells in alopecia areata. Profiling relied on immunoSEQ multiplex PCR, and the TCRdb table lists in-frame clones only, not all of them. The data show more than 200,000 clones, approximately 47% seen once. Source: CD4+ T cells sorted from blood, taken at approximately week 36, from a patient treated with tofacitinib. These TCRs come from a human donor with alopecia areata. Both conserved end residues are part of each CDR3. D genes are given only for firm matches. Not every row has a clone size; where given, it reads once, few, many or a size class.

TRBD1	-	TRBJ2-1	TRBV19	CASSIRGWNEQFF	TGTGCCAGTAGTATCAGGGGGTGGAATGAGCAGTTCTTC
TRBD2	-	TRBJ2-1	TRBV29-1	CSLARGNEQFF	TGCAGCCTCGCGCGGGGGAATGAGCAGTTCTTC
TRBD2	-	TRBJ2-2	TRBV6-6	CASRLAGLSGELFF	TGTGCCAGCAGACTAGCGGGACTTTCCGGGGAGCTGTTTTTT
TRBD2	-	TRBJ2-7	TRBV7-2	CASSASYGRHEQYF	TGTGCCAGCAGCGCCAGCTACGGGAGGCACGAGCAGTACTTC
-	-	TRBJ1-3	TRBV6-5	CASSDGGASGNTIYF	TGTGCCAGCAGCGACGGAGGGGCCTCTGGAAACACCATATATTTT
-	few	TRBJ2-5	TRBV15	CATSTRQEYQETQYF	TGTGCCACCAGCACCCGACAGGAGTACCAAGAGACCCAGTACTTC
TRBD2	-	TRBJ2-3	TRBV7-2	CASSPYSGGTLTDTQYF	TGTGCCAGCAGCCCATATAGCGGGGGGACTCTTACAGATACGCAGTATTTT
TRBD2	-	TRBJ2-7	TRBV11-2	CASSLLAGWGGEQYF	TGTGCCAGCAGCCTACTAGCGGGATGGGGTGGAGAGCAGTACTTC
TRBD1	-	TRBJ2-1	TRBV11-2	CASSPRTGSYNEQFF	TGTGCCAGCAGCCCTAGGACAGGCTCCTACAATGAGCAGTTCTTC
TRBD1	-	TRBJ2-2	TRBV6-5	CASRTGGPTGELFF	TGTGCCAGCAGGACAGGGGGACCCACCGGGGAGCTGTTTTTT
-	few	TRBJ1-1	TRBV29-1	CSVTPGTSETEAFF	TGCAGCGTCACCCCCGGGACGTCGGAGACTGAAGCTTTCTTT
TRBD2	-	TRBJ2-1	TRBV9	CASSVGLGGRSYNEQFF	TGTGCCAGCAGCGTAGGACTTGGCGGGAGGTCCTACAATGAGCAGTTCTTC
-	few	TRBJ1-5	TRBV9	CASSVEGGRNQPQHF	TGTGCCAGCAGCGTCGAGGGAGGTCGGAATCAGCCCCAGCATTTT
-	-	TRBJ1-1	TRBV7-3	CASRLQADTEAFF	TGTGCCAGCAGGTTACAGGCTGACACTGAAGCTTTCTTT
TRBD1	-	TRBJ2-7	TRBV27	CASSSRMTGGSGQYF	TGTGCCAGCAGTTCCCGGATGACAGGGGGAAGCGGGCAGTACTTC
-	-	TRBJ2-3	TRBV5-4	CASSLTGRDTQYF	TGTGCCAGCAGTTTAACGGGAAGAGATACGCAGTATTTT
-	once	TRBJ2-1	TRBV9	CASSVNIGAGENEQFF	TGTGCCAGCAGCGTTAACATCGGGGCCGGGGAGAATGAGCAGTTCTTC
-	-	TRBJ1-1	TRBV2	CASSRRVAEAFF	TGTGCCAGCTCCCGGCGGGTGGCTGAAGCTTTCTTT
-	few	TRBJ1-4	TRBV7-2	CASTPDPSANEKLFF	TGTGCCAGCACCCCGGACCCGTCAGCTAATGAAAAACTGTTTTTT
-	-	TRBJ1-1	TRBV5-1	CASSYTTVTEAFF	TGCGCCAGCAGCTATACGACGGTTACTGAAGCTTTCTTT
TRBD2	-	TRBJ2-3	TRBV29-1	CSQGLAGVTDTQYF	TGCAGCCAGGGACTAGCGGGAGTGACAGATACGCAGTATTTT
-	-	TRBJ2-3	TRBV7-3	CASSPTALPTGADTQYF	TGTGCCAGCAGCCCGACCGCGTTACCCACCGGGGCAGATACGCAGTATTTT
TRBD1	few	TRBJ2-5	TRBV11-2	CASSIQGAQETQYF	TGTGCCAGCAGCATTCAGGGGGCGCAAGAGACCCAGTACTTC
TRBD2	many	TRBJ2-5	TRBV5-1	CASSLTLAGTETQYF	TGCGCCAGCAGCTTGACCCTAGCGGGAACGGAGACCCAGTACTTC
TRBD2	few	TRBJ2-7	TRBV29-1	CSVSSGTRYSGTAYEQYF	TGCAGCGTTTCGTCCGGGACACGATATAGCGGGACCGCCTACGAGCAGTACTTC
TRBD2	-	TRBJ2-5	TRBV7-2	CASSLTSGDQETQYF	TGTGCCAGCAGCTTAACTAGCGGGGACCAAGAGACCCAGTACTTC
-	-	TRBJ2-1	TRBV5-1	CASSLGQGRSNEQFF	TGCGCCAGCAGCTTGGGGCAGGGTAGGAGCAATGAGCAGTTCTTC
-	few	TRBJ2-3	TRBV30	CAWSSGGNTDTQYF	TGTGCCTGGAGTTCCGGGGGAAACACAGATACGCAGTATTTT
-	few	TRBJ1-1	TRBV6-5	CASRSGFRNTEAFF	TGTGCCAGCAGGTCGGGTTTTCGGAACACTGAAGCTTTCTTT
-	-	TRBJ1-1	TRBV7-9	CASSSNPDDSEAFF	TGTGCCAGCAGCTCCAACCCGGATGACTCTGAAGCTTTCTTT
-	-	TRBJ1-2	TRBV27	CASSLRFGHGYTF	TGTGCCAGCAGTTTACGTTTTGGACATGGCTACACCTTC
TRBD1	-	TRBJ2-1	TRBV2	CASSDQGAVGQFF	TGTGCCAGCAGTGACCAGGGGGCGGTAGGGCAGTTCTTC
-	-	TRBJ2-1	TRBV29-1	CSVEGLRKNEQFF	TGCAGCGTTGAAGGGCTTAGAAAGAATGAGCAGTTCTTC
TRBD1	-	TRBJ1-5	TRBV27	CASRYRDRTGDPQHF	TGTGCCAGCAGATACAGGGACCGGACAGGGGATCCCCAGCATTTT